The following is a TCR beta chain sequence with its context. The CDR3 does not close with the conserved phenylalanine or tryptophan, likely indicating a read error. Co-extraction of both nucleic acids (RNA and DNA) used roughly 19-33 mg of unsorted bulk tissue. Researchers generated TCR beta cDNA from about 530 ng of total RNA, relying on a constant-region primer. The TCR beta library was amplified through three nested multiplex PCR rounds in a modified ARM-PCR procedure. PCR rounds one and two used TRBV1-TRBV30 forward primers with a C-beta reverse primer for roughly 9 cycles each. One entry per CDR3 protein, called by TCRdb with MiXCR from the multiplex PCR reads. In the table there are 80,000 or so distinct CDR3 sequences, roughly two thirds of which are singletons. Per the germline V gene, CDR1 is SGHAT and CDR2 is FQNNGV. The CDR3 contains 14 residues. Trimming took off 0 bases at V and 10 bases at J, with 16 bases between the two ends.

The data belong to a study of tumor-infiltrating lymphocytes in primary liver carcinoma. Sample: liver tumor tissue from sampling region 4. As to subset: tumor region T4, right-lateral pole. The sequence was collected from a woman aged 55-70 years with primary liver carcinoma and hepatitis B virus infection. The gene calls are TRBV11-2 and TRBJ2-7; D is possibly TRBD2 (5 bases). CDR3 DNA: TGTGCCAGCAGCTTAGAGCGAGGAGGAGGAGGACAGTACATC. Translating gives CASSLERGGGGQYI.